This T cell receptor beta chain came from a study of cytomegalovirus exposure and HLA in healthy donors. About the study: Prior work identified around 120 million unique TCR beta sequences in roughly 180 million T cells.

V lost 0 bases and J 6 bases, leaving 27 bases between the germline ends. Germline V gives CDR1 SGHAT, CDR2 FQNNGV. The CDR3 is made up of 20 amino acids. The PCR employed 60 Vbeta primers together with 13 Jbeta primers. Libraries were prepared by immunoSEQ multiplex PCR; TCRdb keeps only in-frame clonotypes and omits some of them. This repertoire shows about 180,000 clones, about 68% found once; its top ten account for 2.5%. The genes are TRBV11-2 and TRBJ2-1; D may be TRBD2 (5 bases). The specimen sequenced was PBMCs. This receptor was identified in a female donor in good health and CMV-seronegative. The CDR3 DNA is TGTGCCAGCAGCTTAGAACTACGGGCTCGACACACCGGAGGTGGCAATGAGCAGTTCTTC. Amino acid sequence: CASSLELRARHTGGGNEQFF.